The source of this T cell receptor beta chain is a study of T-cell memory formation after mild COVID-19. Background on the study: TCR clustering was largely donor specific.

As for this clonotype: Its antigen is currently unknown.

V lost 5 bases and J 7 bases, leaving 12 bases between the germline ends. Germline values: CDR1 SGHKS, CDR2 YYEKEE (reference sequence). The CDR3 extends over 13 amino acids. TCRdb used MiXCR to reprocess the 5' RACE reads, holding one entry per CDR3 protein. Here the sample spans about 130,000 distinct CDR3 sequences, about 6% being singletons. Whole-study results and caveats: CD8+ contracting clones occupied EMRA, while CD4+ ones occupied mainly CM and EM.

The gene calls are TRBV5-5 and TRBJ2-2; a weak D match, TRBD1 (5 bases). This receptor was taken from an adult woman who had mild COVID-19 (a few samples of this study predate the infection). Cell type and time point are not known. Sample: PBMCs or a T cell subset sorted from them (not recorded which). DNA for the CDR3: TGTGCCAGCAGACTCCAGGGTGGCGGGGAGCTGTTTTTT. Residues: CASRLQGGGELFF.